Included here is one T cell receptor (beta chain) sequence, with context. The entry originates in a study of blood T cell repertoires in COVID-19. As for the study in general: The study drew acute and convalescent COVID-19 samples from the United States, Italy and Spain. T cells, B-cell-depleted T cells, or PBMCs provided the cDNA or gDNA that served as material.

Source study methods: Cell counts per sample came from amplifying reference gene primers. Libraries were prepared by immunoSEQ multiplex PCR; TCRdb keeps only in-frame clonotypes and omits some of them. V and J calls and clone size come straight from that table; D and trimming were deduced from the DNA. Of about 110,000 clones detected, about 88% appear once; the ten largest clones hold 8% to 9.5%. CDR3 length: 12 residues. V was trimmed by 1 base and J by 7 bases, leaving 7 bases between them. Germline V CDR1 and CDR2: MDHEN, SYDVKM. The chain employs TRBV28 and TRBJ1-2; no clear D gene. The TCR was taken from a woman in her 70s who had recovered from COVID-19. Sequencing was carried out using peripheral blood. CDR3 sequence: CASSLLLGGYTF. The DNA of the CDR3 is TGTGCCAGCAGTTTATTGCTCGGTGGCTACACCTTC.